This T cell receptor (beta chain) was recorded in a study of cytomegalovirus exposure and HLA in healthy donors. Study-level background: From 150 million to 200 million T cells, an earlier analysis saw approximately 120 million unique TCR beta sequences. Falling in the Caucasian-associated ancestry cluster were roughly 86% of approximately 410 genotyped donors.

The CDR3 has 15 amino acids. The germline gives CDR1 MNHEY, CDR2 SMNVEV (reference sequence). The ends lost 5 bases at V and 2 bases at J; junction bases unmatched: 9. Note on this clone: The antigen is unknown.

It was with 60 Vbeta and 13 Jbeta primers that the PCR ran. Only in-frame clones appear in the TCRdb table, and some are missing; sequencing was by immunoSEQ multiplex PCR. The sample yields 100,000 to 150,000 clones, 72% seen once. Notes on the study in general: Analysis performed later found around 15,000 TCR beta sequences associated with HLA alleles at 0.05 false discovery rate.

This rearrangement joins TRBV27 to TRBJ2-7, with 7 bases identical to TRBD1. The sample was PBMCs. The clonotype was recovered from a man in his thirties or forties in good health and CMV-seronegative. The CDR3 spells CASSPITGVAYEQYF. The CDR3 DNA reads TGTGCCAGCAGTCCAATAACAGGGGTGGCCTACGAGCAGTACTTC.